Sequencing of this TCR beta chain was carried out in a study of cytomegalovirus exposure and HLA in healthy donors. Sequencing used immunoSEQ multiplex PCR; TCRdb keeps in-frame clones, though not all of them. The sample has a few hundred thousand clones, 86% seen once. This CDR3 region has 14 residues. Looked up from germline, CDR1 is SNHLY and CDR2 is FYNNEI. V lost 8 bases to trimming and J lost 0 bases, with 10 bases between them. Source material: PBMCs. This clonotype was sampled from a woman aged 18-30 years in good health and CMV-seronegative. The rearrangement links TRBV2 to TRBJ2-2; a weak D match, TRBD2 (6 bases). The CDR3 nucleotides read TGTGCCAGCGGGGGGACCTCGAACACCGGGGAGCTGTTTTTT. Translating gives CASGGTSNTGELFF.